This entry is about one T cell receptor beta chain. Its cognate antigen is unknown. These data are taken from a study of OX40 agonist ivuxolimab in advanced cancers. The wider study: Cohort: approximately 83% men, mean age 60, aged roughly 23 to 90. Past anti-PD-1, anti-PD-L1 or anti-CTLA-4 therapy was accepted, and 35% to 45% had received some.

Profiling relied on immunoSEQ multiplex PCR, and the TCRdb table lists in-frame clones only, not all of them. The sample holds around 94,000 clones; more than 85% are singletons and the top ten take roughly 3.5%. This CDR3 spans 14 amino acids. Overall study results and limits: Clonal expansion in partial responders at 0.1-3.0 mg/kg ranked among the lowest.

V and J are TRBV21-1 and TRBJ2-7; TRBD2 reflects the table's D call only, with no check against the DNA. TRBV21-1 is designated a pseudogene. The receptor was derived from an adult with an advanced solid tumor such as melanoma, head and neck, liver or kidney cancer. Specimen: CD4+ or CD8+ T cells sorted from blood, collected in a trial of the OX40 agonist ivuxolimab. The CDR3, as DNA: TGTGCCAGCAGCCCCCGAGGTCTATCGGGCGAGCAGTACTTC. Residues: CASSPRGLSGEQYF.